The clone carrying this TCR beta chain showed up just once. Germline values: CDR1 KGHSH, CDR2 LQKENI. This CDR3 region has 16 residues. The V end lost 1 base, the J end lost 2 bases, and 15 bases lay between the germline ends. This entry comes from a study of blood T cell repertoires in COVID-19. Study as a whole: Spain, Italy and the United States supplied samples that represented acute and convalescent COVID-19. In each case, the material was cDNA or gDNA derived from T cells, B-cell-depleted T cells, or PBMCs.

Original data processing: Amplification of reference gene primers was used by the study to estimate nucleated cell counts. The protocol was immunoSEQ multiplex PCR, while the TCRdb copy is restricted to in-frame clones and leaves out a portion. D and trimming come from the DNA, and the V and J calls and clone size come from that table. The data show just under 150,000 clones, roughly 90% seen once. The specimen sequenced was peripheral blood. J is TRBJ2-7 and V is TRBV18; possibly TRBD1 for D (6 bases). This clonotype was obtained from a human donor in a cohort sampled during active COVID-19. The CDR3 loop reads CASSPRRTETTYEQYF. The DNA of the CDR3 is TGTGCCAGCTCACCACGAAGGACAGAAACTACCTACGAGCAGTACTTC.